Below, 24 T cell receptor beta chains from the same sample are listed, as sequenced in a study of CD8 T cells in Susac syndrome. Reverse transcription used about 0.45 to 1 ug RNA and random hexamers. TCRdb redid the calling of the immunoSEQ multiplex PCR reads with MiXCR, one entry per CDR3 protein. The sample has 250,000 to 300,000 distinct CDR3 sequences; roughly 84% are singletons. The sequenced sample was CD8+ T cells from PBMCs. The receptors derive from a human donor with multiple sclerosis.

The V gene is TRBV5-6, the J gene TRBJ2-1; D is unclear. The CDR3 extends over 13 amino acids. Germline V CDR1 and CDR2: SGHDT, YYEEEE. The V gene lost 4 bases and the J gene lost 7 bases, with 12 bases spanning the gap. The CDR3 loop is CASSPASGNEQFF. DNA of the CDR3: TGTGCCAGCAGCCCGGCTAGTGGGAATGAGCAGTTCTTC.

As regards this clonotype: It is unclear where the CDR3 begins or ends on the DNA, so no DNA is shown, and the CDR3 is as TCRdb lists it. The CDR3 reads CASSSSSRNAEAFF. The rearrangement joins TRBV12-3 or TRBV12-4 to TRBJ1-1. The CDR3 is 14 residues long, ends included.

The rearrangement joins TRBV5-6 to TRBJ2-7, with 7 bases matching TRBD1. The germline CDR1 and CDR2 sequences are SGHDT and YYEEEE. V gave up 4 bases and J gave up 2 bases; unmatched junction bases: 3. CDR3 length: 13 residues. The CDR3 spells CASSTGVTYEQYF. Written as DNA, the CDR3 is TGTGCCAGCAGCACAGGGGTTACCTACGAGCAGTACTTC.

The rearrangement joins TRBV5-6 to TRBJ2-1; D is unclear. CDR1 and CDR2 (germline): SGHDT, YYEEEE. Trimming cost V 6 bases and J 5 bases, with 12 bases left between them. The CDR3 totals 13 residues. The CDR3 protein is CASNKDRHNEQFF. The CDR3 nucleotides are TGTGCCAGCAACAAGGACCGACACAATGAGCAGTTCTTC.

This clonotype was detected only a few times. This rearrangement joins TRBV5-1 to TRBJ2-3; the match to TRBD2 covers 11 bases. Germline CDR1 SGHRS, CDR2 YFSETQ. The V segment lost 0 bases and the J segment 2 bases; nucleotides outside the gene matches: 2. This CDR3 has 16 residues. CDR3 sequence: CASSLEGLAVTDTQYF. CDR3 nucleotides: TGCGCCAGCAGCTTGGAGGGACTAGCGGTCACAGATACGCAGTATTTT.

The chain links TRBV27 to TRBJ1-2; D not certain. Germline assignment: CDR1 MNHEY and CDR2 SMNVEV (reference sequence). V was cut by 6 bases and J by 2 bases, with 19 bases left in between. The CDR3 is 16 amino acids. The CDR3 DNA is TGTGCCAGCAGCTATACCCCATCAGGAAGCAACTATGGCTACACCTTC. Translating gives CASSYTPSGSNYGYTF.

The table lists this clonotype with a few counts. Relative to the germline gene, one junction end is altered; a read error may explain this. This chain joins TRBV4-1 and TRBJ2-5; TRBD1 agrees at 7 bases. CDR3 length: 13 amino acids. Germline loops: CDR1 MGHRA, CDR2 YSYEKL. CDR3 nucleotides: TGCGCCAGCAGTCAAGCAGGGGGAGAGACCCAGTACTTC. Its translation: CASSQAGGETQYF.

The chain has TRBV25-1 and TRBJ1-1; no definite D call. Trimming stripped 8 bases from V and 6 bases from J, with 7 bases between. CDR3 length equals 10 residues. Per germline, CDR1 MGHDK and CDR2 SYGVNS. The CDR3 DNA sequence: TGTGCCAGCGGCGGTTCTGAAGCTTTCTTT. Translated: CASGGSEAFF.

The V call is TRBV29-1, the J call TRBJ2-2; 14 bases are a match to TRBD2. The length of the CDR3 is 16 residues. V shed 6 bases, J shed 1 base, and the junction held 4 bases outside the gene matches. Per germline, CDR1 SQVTM and CDR2 ANQGSEA. The CDR3, as DNA: TGCAGCGTCTCCGGGACTAGCGGGAGGAACACCGGGGAGCTGTTTTTT. Amino acid sequence: CSVSGTSGRNTGELFF.

This chain joins TRBV28 and TRBJ2-7; 7 nucleotides align to TRBD1. Losses at the gene ends were 2 bases for V and 5 bases for J; bases not matched to a gene: 15. CDR1 is MDHEN, CDR2 SYDVKM, per germline. The length of the CDR3 is 17 residues. This CDR3 is CASSLARVSQGVHEQYF. Here the CDR3 DNA reads TGTGCCAGCAGTTTAGCCCGGGTTTCCCAGGGGGTCCACGAGCAGTACTTC.

The rearrangement uses TRBV12-5 and TRBJ2-7; D unresolved. The CDR3 sequence is 13 residues long. The V and J ends lost 0 bases and 9 bases respectively, with 12 bases between them. Germline assignment: CDR1 LGHNT and CDR2 FRNRAP. CDR3 in amino acids: CASGLVLGSGQYF. In DNA form, the CDR3 reads TGTGCTAGTGGTTTGGTGCTAGGTTCGGGGCAGTACTTC.

This clonotype has just one count. This chain uses TRBV7-9 with TRBJ1-1, with D unclear. This CDR3 is 13 amino acids long. Germline-derived CDR1 and CDR2 are SEHNR and FQNEAQ (reference sequence). With 10 bases removed from V and 1 base from J, the gap between germline ends came to 13 bases. The CDR3 reads CAIPPRGNTEAFF. In DNA form, the CDR3 reads TGTGCCATCCCCCCACGGGGGAACACTGAAGCTTTCTTT.

The chain links TRBV19 to TRBJ1-5; D is possibly TRBD1 (5 bases). This CDR3 comprises 15 residues. V lost 3 bases to trimming and J lost 1 base, with 10 bases between them. From germline, CDR1 is LNHDA and CDR2 SQIVND (reference sequence). The CDR3 spells CASSMGGKSNQPQHF. As DNA, the CDR3 is TGTGCCAGTAGTATGGGGGGGAAGAGCAATCAGCCCCAGCATTTT.

The chain employs TRBV9 and TRBJ2-7; maybe TRBD2 (5 bases). This CDR3 is built from 15 residues. Looked up from germline, CDR1 is SGDLS and CDR2 is YYNGEE. The ends were cut back, 0 bases at V and 4 bases at J, with 14 bases in the middle. CDR3 sequence: CASSVASTFGYEQYF. The CDR3 nucleotides are TGTGCCAGCAGCGTAGCTAGCACGTTCGGGTACGAGCAGTACTTC.

V is TRBV19 and J is TRBJ1-1; D is unresolved. V gave up 7 bases and J gave up 10 bases, with 28 bases separating them. The CDR3 consists of 16 residues. Germline values: CDR1 LNHDA, CDR2 SQIVND (reference sequence). Written as DNA, the CDR3 is TGTGCCAGTATAATCAATCCCAGAGTAGAGGAACTCGGAGCTTTCTTT. Translated: CASIINPRVEELGAFF.

The chain employs TRBV7-9 and TRBJ2-1, with 9 bases that match TRBD2. Germline trimming cut 4 bases from V and 7 bases from J; bases unmatched to any gene: 8. This CDR3 is built from 15 residues. CDR1 SEHNR and CDR2 FQNEAQ come from the germline V gene (reference sequence). The CDR3 region has the DNA TGTGCCAGCAGCTCCTGGGCTAGCGGGATTAATGAGCAGTTCTTC. Translation gives CASSSWASGINEQFF.

This chain connects TRBV27 to TRBJ2-7; D is uncertain. This CDR3 spans 15 amino acids. Germline V lookup: CDR1 MNHEY, CDR2 SMNVEV (reference sequence). V shed 4 bases and J shed 2 bases, with 15 bases lying between them. CDR3 protein: CASSSPHESTYEQYF. Here the CDR3 DNA reads TGTGCCAGCAGTTCCCCCCACGAGTCGACCTACGAGCAGTACTTC.

The genes are TRBV2 and TRBJ2-7; possibly TRBD1 or TRBD2 for D (6 bases each). Germline CDR1 is SNHLY and CDR2 is FYNNEI. The V end lost 5 bases, the J end lost 3 bases, and 20 bases lay between the germline ends. There are 16 residues in the CDR3. CDR3 sequence (DNA): TGTGCCAGCAGTCCCCGGGGGCCCAAGGCTAGCTACGAGCAGTACTTC. This encodes CASSPRGPKASYEQYF. Variable domain in full (rest from reference TRBV2 and TRBJ2-7): EPEVTQTPSHQVTQMGQEVILRCVPISNHLYFYWYRQILGQKVEFLVSFYNNEISEKSEIFDDQFSVERPDGSNFTLKIRSTKLEDSAMYFCASSPRGPKASYEQYFGPGTRLTVT.

Here the CDR3 DNA reads TGTGCCAGCAGCCTTGATGGACTAGCGGGATTTTGGAATGAGCAGTTCTTC. Its protein product is CASSLDGLAGFWNEQFF. The V call is TRBV11-2, the J call TRBJ2-1, with TRBD2 matching 12 bases. The V gene end was trimmed by 5 bases and the J gene end by 7 bases; junction bases not matched to a gene: 12. The V gene's germline CDR1 is SGHAT and CDR2 FQNNGV. The CDR3 contains 17 residues.

Only one count was recorded for this clonotype. This chain links TRBV12-3 or TRBV12-4 with TRBJ1-2; D may be TRBD1 (5 bases). V was pared by 2 bases and J by 7 bases, with 17 bases between. The CDR3 spans 15 residues. The CDR3 DNA sequence: TGTGCCAGCAGTTTACTGAAGGTCGGGGGTTCTGGCTACACCTTC. It is translated as CASSLLKVGGSGYTF.

The genes are TRBV29-1 and TRBJ1-1; D call uncertain. V lost 1 base and J 5 bases, leaving 8 bases between the germline ends. This CDR3 has 12 amino acids. Germline CDR1 is SQVTM and CDR2 is ANQGSEA. The DNA for the CDR3 is TGCAGCGTTGAAGGTGAACGGACTGAAGCTTTCTTT. This gives the protein CSVEGERTEAFF. Full variable domain (missing parts from reference TRBV29-1 and TRBJ1-1): SAVISQKPSRDICQRGTSLTIQCQVDSQVTMMFWYRQQPGQSLTLIATANQGSEATYESGFVIDKFPISRPNLTFSTLTVSNMSPEDSSIYLCSVEGERTEAFFGQGTRLTVV.

There are a few counts of this clonotype. The rearrangement uses TRBV12-3 or TRBV12-4 and TRBJ1-1; D unresolved. The length of the CDR3 is 11 residues. V gave up 5 bases and J gave up 5 bases, with 6 bases separating them. The chain's CDR3 is CASSEGTEAFF. For the CDR3, the DNA is TGTGCCAGCAGTGAGGGTACTGAAGCTTTCTTT.

The rearrangement uses TRBV6-6 and TRBJ1-5; D is unclear. The CDR3 contains 15 residues. The V and J ends lost 0 bases and 0 bases respectively, with 6 bases between them. Germline assignment: CDR1 MNHNY and CDR2 SVGAGI (reference sequence). The CDR3 loop is CASSYSGFSNQPQHF. The CDR3 DNA follows: TGTGCCAGCAGTTACTCAGGGTTTAGCAATCAGCCCCAGCATTTT.

The chain couples TRBV23-1 to TRBJ2-7; 12 bases agree with TRBD2. TRBV23-1 is marked as an open reading frame, function uncertain. V was clipped by 3 bases and J by 7 bases; unmatched bases: 7. The CDR3 sequence is 15 residues long. The CDR3 sequence: CASSHYGLAGWEQYF. Here the CDR3 DNA reads TGCGCCAGCAGTCATTACGGACTAGCGGGATGGGAGCAGTACTTC.